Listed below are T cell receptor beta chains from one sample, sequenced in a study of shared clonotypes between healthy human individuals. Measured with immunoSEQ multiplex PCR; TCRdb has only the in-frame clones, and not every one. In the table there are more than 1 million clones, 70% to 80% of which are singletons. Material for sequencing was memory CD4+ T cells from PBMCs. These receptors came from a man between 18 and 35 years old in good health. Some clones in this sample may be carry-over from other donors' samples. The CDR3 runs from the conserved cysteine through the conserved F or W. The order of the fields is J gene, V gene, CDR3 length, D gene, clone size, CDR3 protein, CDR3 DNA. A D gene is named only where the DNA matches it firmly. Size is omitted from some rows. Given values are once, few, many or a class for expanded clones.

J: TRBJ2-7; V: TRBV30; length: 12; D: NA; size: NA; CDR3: CAWRGRTYEQYF; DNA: TGTGCCTGGAGGGGACGTACCTACGAGCAGTACTTC
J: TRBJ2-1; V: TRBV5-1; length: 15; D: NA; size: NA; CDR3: CASAPGDRENNEQFF; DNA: TGCGCCAGCGCCCCGGGAGACAGGGAAAACAATGAGCAGTTCTTC
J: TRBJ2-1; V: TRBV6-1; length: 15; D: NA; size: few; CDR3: CASSDPTDSYNEQFF; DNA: TGTGCCAGCAGCGACCCGACGGACTCCTACAATGAGCAGTTCTTC
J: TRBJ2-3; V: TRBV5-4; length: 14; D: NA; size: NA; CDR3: CASSSRQSTDTQYF; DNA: TGTGCCAGCAGCTCGCGACAGAGCACAGATACGCAGTATTTT
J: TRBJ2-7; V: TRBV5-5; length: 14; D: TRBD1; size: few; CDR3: CASSQRTGKYEQYF; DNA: TGCGCCAGCAGCCAACGGACAGGAAAATACGAGCAGTACTTC
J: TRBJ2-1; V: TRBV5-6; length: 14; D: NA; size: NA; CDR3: CASSVPRGADEQFF; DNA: TGTGCCAGCAGCGTACCCCGAGGGGCCGATGAGCAGTTCTTC
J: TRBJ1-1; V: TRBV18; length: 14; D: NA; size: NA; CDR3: CASSRGGQGTEAFF; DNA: TGTGCCAGCTCACGGGGAGGGCAGGGCACTGAAGCTTTCTTT
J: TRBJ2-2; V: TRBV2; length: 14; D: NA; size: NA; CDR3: CASSASTNTGELFF; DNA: TGTGCCAGCAGTGCCAGTACGAACACCGGGGAGCTGTTTTTT
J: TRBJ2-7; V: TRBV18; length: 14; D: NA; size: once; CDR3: CASSPRTDSYEQYF; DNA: TGTGCCAGCTCACCGAGGACCGACTCCTACGAGCAGTACTTC
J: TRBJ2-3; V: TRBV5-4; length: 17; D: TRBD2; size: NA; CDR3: CASSFRQTSGSGDTQYF; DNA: TGTGCCAGCAGCTTCAGGCAGACTAGCGGAAGTGGAGATACGCAGTATTTT
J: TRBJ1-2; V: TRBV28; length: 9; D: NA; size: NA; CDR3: CASSPRGDF; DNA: TGTGCCAGCAGTCCCCGGGGCGATTTC
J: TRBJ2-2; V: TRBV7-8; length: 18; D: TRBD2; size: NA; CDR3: CASIKGTSGDANTGELFF; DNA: TGTGCCAGCATCAAAGGAACTAGCGGAGACGCGAACACCGGGGAGCTGTTTTTT
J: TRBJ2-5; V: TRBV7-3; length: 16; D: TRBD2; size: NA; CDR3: CASSLMGGLAGQTQYF; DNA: TGTGCCAGCAGCTTAATGGGGGGACTAGCGGGCCAGACCCAGTACTTC
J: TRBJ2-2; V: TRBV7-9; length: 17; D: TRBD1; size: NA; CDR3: CASSPVDRGQNTGELFF; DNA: TGTGCCAGCAGCCCGGTCGACAGGGGGCAGAACACCGGGGAGCTGTTTTTT
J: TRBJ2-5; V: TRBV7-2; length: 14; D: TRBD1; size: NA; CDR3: CASRNRGSKETQYF; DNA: TGTGCCAGCAGGAACAGGGGTTCGAAAGAGACCCAGTACTTC
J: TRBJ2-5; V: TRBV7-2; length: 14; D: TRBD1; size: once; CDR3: CASSKRTGKETQYF; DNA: TGTGCCAGCAGCAAAAGGACAGGGAAAGAGACCCAGTACTTC
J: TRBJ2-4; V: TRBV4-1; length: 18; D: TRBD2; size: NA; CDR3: CASSAWLAGSLAKNIQYF; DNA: TGCGCCAGCAGCGCGTGGCTAGCGGGGAGTCTAGCCAAAAACATTCAGTACTTC
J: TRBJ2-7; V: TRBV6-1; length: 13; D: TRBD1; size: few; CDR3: CASSEGAVDEQYF; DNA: TGTGCCAGCAGCGAGGGGGCGGTGGACGAGCAGTACTTC
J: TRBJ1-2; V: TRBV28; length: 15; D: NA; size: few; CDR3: CASSSSKRGWDGYTF; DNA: TGTGCCAGCAGTAGCAGCAAGAGGGGGTGGGATGGCTACACCTTC
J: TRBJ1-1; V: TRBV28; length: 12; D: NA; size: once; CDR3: CASSLSGPHAFF; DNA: TGTGCCAGCAGTTTATCGGGTCCGCATGCTTTCTTT
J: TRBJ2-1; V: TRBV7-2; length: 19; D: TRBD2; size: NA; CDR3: CASSSRGGFGQGSYNEQFF; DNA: TGTGCCAGCAGCTCCCGGGGGGGTTTTGGTCAGGGTTCCTACAATGAGCAGTTCTTC
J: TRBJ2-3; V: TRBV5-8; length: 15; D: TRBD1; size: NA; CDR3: CASGRGQGEWDTQYF; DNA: TGTGCCAGCGGCCGGGGACAGGGGGAGTGGGATACGCAGTATTTT
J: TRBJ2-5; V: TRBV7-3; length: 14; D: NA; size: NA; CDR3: CASSLTGLQETQYF; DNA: TGTGCCAGCAGCCTAACGGGGCTCCAAGAGACCCAGTACTTC
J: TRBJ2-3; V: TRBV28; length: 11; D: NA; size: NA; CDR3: CASTSTDTQYF; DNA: TGTGCCAGCACTAGCACAGATACGCAGTATTTT
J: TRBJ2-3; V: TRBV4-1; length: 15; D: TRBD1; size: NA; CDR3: CASSPWTGIADTQYF; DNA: TGCGCCAGCAGCCCGTGGACAGGAATCGCAGATACGCAGTATTTT
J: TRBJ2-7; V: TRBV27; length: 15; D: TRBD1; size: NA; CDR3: CASSLRVGQNYEQYF; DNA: TGTGCCAGCAGTTTAAGGGTGGGACAGAACTACGAGCAGTACTTC
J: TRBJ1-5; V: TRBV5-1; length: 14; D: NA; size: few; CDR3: CASSLEMGGQPQHF; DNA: TGCGCCAGCAGCTTGGAAATGGGAGGTCAGCCCCAGCATTTT
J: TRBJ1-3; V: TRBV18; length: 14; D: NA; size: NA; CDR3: CASSPQGYGNTIYF; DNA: TGTGCCAGCTCACCACAGGGGTACGGAAACACCATATATTTT
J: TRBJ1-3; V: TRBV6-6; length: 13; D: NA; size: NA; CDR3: CASSQRGVNTIYF; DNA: TGTGCCAGCAGCCAGAGGGGGGTCAACACCATATATTTT
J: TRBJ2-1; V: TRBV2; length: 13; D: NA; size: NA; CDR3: CASRASPTREQFF; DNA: TGTGCCAGCAGAGCTAGTCCGACGCGTGAGCAGTTCTTC
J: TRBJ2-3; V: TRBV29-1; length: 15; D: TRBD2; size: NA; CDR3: CSTGTSGGSTDTQYF; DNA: TGCAGCACCGGGACTAGCGGGGGGAGCACAGATACGCAGTATTTT
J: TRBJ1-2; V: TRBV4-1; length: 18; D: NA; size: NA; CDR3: CASSHASGRGALGYGYTF; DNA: TGCGCCAGCAGCCATGCCTCGGGTAGAGGAGCCCTAGGCTATGGCTACACCTTC
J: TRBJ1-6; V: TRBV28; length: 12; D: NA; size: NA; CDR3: CASSVPRSPLHF; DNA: TGTGCCAGCAGCGTACCTCGTTCACCCCTCCACTTT
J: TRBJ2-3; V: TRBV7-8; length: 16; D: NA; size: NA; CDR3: CASSSGALALGVTQYF; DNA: TGTGCCAGCAGTTCAGGGGCGCTCGCCTTGGGGGTTACGCAGTATTTT
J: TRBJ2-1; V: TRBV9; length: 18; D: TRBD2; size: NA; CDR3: CASSVDVPPSGRTDEQFF; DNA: TGTGCCAGCAGCGTAGATGTACCGCCTAGCGGGAGGACCGATGAGCAGTTCTTC
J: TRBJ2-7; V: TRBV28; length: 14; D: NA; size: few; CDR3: CASSRSGGGEEQYF; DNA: TGTGCCAGCAGTCGCTCGGGAGGGGGCGAAGAGCAGTACTTC
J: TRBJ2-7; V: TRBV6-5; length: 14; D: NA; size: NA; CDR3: CASSYSRGTYEQYF; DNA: TGTGCCAGCAGTTACTCGAGGGGGACCTACGAGCAGTACTTC
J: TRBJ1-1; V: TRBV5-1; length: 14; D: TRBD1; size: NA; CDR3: CASSLQGERTEAFF; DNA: TGCGCCAGCAGCTTACAGGGGGAAAGAACTGAAGCTTTCTTT
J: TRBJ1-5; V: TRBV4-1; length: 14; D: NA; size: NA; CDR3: CASSVGGELQPQHF; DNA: TGCGCCAGCAGTGTCGGTGGAGAGTTACAGCCCCAGCATTTT
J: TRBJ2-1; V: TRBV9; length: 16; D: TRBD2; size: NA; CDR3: CASSVLASGTYNEQFF; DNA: TGTGCCAGCAGCGTATTAGCTAGCGGAACCTACAATGAGCAGTTCTTC
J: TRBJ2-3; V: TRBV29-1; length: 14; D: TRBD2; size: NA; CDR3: CSVRGGLSTDTQYF; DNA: TGCAGCGTGAGGGGAGGGCTTAGCACAGATACGCAGTATTTT
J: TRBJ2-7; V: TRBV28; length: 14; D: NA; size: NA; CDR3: CASSLLRDNYEQYF; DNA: TGTGCCAGCAGTTTACTCCGGGACAACTACGAGCAGTACTTC
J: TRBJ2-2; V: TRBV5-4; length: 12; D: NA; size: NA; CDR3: CASSPDTGELFF; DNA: TGTGCCAGCAGCCCGGACACCGGGGAGCTGTTTTTT
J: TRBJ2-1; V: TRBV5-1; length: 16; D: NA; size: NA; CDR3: CASSLGDGSSYNEQFF; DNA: TGCGCCAGCAGCTTGGGGGACGGTAGCTCCTACAATGAGCAGTTCTTC
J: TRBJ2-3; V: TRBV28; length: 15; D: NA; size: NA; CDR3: CASSQPGLSTDTQYF; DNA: TGTGCCAGCAGCCAACCAGGACTGAGCACAGATACGCAGTATTTT
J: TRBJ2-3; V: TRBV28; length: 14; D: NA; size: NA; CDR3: CASSSADRADTQYF; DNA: TGTGCCAGCAGTTCCGCGGATCGGGCAGATACGCAGTATTTT
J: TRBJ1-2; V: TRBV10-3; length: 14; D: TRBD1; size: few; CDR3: CATKPGQGFYGYTF; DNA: TGTGCCACAAAACCCGGACAGGGGTTCTATGGCTACACCTTC
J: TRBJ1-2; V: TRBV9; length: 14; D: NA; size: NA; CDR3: CASSEWGREGGYTF; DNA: TGTGCCAGCAGCGAGTGGGGCAGGGAAGGTGGCTACACCTTC
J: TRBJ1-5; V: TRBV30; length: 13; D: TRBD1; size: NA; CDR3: CAWSVTRGQPQHF; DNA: TGTGCCTGGAGTGTTACCAGGGGGCAGCCCCAGCATTTT
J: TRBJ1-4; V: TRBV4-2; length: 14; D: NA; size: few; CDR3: CASSQGIRTEKLFF; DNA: TGTGCCAGCAGCCAAGGGATCCGGACTGAAAAACTGTTTTTT
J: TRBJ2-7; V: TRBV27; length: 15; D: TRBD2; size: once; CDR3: CASSSWTSGRYEQYF; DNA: TGTGCCAGCAGTTCCTGGACTAGCGGGAGGTACGAGCAGTACTTC
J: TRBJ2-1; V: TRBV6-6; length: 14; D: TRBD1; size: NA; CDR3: CASSFRDRANEQFF; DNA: TGTGCCAGCAGTTTCCGGGACAGGGCCAATGAGCAGTTCTTC
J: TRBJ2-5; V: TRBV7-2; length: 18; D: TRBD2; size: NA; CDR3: CASSLGIAASGRGETQYF; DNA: TGTGCCAGCAGCTTAGGGATCGCGGCTAGCGGGAGGGGGGAGACCCAGTACTTC
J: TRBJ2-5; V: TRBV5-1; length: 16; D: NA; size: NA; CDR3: CASSPSTGRISETQYF; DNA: TGCGCCAGCAGCCCATCTACAGGGAGGATTTCGGAGACCCAGTACTTC
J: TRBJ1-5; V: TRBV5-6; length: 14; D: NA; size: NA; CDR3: CASSLGAGDQPQHF; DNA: TGTGCCAGCAGCTTGGGGGCAGGGGACCAGCCCCAGCATTTT